These 18 T cell receptor beta chains share one sample of origin, sequenced in a study of T cells in Graves' hyperthyroidism and ophthalmopathy (dated by TCRdb to 2018 to 2020). The library was prepared using multiplex PCR. Data came from an Illumina HiSeq 2000. Amplification of TCR beta CDR3 regions was carried out from RNA transcripts. For the first round of RT-PCR on the TCR CDR3, the HTBI primer set was used together with the Qiagen OneStep RT-PCR kit. TCRdb reprocessing: public reads trimmed at Q25 with fastp, clones called with MiXCR, in-frame beta chains kept. Identical CDR3 protein sequences are pooled into one entry, listed with their most common genes and DNA. The table for this sample lists roughly 500,000 distinct CDR3 sequences; approximately 25% of them were counted only once. The ten biggest clones cover about 10% of the sample. Sequencing was performed on blood. Every receptor here comes from a young woman with Graves' ophthalmopathy.

This clonotype occurred many times. CDR3 protein: CASSSGGNYEQYF. CDR3 coding DNA: TGTGCCAGCAGTTCCGGGGGGAACTACGAGCAGTACTTC. The V gene is TRBV27, the J gene TRBJ2-7; 7 nucleotides line up with TRBD2. The trim removed 4 bases at V and 3 bases at J, leaving 3 bases unmatched. Germline CDR1 reads MNHEY; CDR2 reads SMNVEV (reference sequence). The length of the CDR3 is 13 residues.

The chain uses TRBV4-1 and TRBJ1-1; D remains ambiguous. V lost 1 base to trimming and J lost 1 base, with 10 bases between them. The germline V gene has CDR1 MGHRA and CDR2 YSYEKL. This CDR3 has 15 amino acids. This chain's CDR3 is CASSQGSQGNTEAFF. The CDR3 region has the DNA TGCGCCAGCAGCCAAGGATCCCAAGGGAACACTGAAGCTTTCTTT.

This clonotype was counted at least ten times. The chain recombines TRBV2 with TRBJ1-1; D perhaps matches TRBD1 (6 bases). V lost 10 bases to trimming and J lost 1 base, with 13 bases between them. The CDR3 is 13 residues long. Germline loops: CDR1 SNHLY, CDR2 FYNNEI. The CDR3 DNA follows: TGTGCCAACCAGATGGGGGCGAACACTGAAGCTTTCTTT. This sequence encodes CANQMGANTEAFF.

This clonotype was seen a few times. The rearrangement links TRBV5-1 to TRBJ2-2; TRBD1 might be the D (5 bases). In germline, CDR1 is SGHRS, CDR2 YFSETQ. The CDR3 length is 16 residues. V was pared by 1 base and J by 4 bases, with 14 bases between. The CDR3 sequence is CASSLLGASSTGELFF. CDR3 in DNA: TGCGCCAGCAGCTTGCTAGGGGCCTCGAGCACCGGGGAGCTGTTTTTT. The complete variable domain, with remaining parts taken from reference TRBV5-1 and TRBJ2-2, reads KAGVTQTPRYLIKTRGQQVTLSCSPISGHRSVSWYQQTPGQGLQFLFEYFSETQRNKGNFPGRFSGRQFSNSRSEMNVSTLELGDSALYLCASSLLGASSTGELFFGEGSRLTVL.

This clonotype turned up a few times. The V gene is TRBV4-1, the J gene TRBJ2-7; D assignment may be TRBD1 or TRBD2 (5 bases each). This CDR3 contains 14 residues. V was pared by 6 bases and J by 0 bases, with 12 bases between. CDR1 is MGHRA and CDR2 is YSYEKL in the germline V gene. CDR3 DNA: TGCGCCAGCAGTTCTGGGGGAACCTCCTACGAGCAGTACTTC. It is translated as CASSSGGTSYEQYF.

This clonotype was found a few times. The chain is built from TRBV30 and TRBJ1-2, with unresolved D. The length of the CDR3 is 13 residues. The V gene's germline CDR1 is GTSNPN and CDR2 SVGIG (reference sequence). The V gene lost 4 bases and the J gene lost 1 base, with 10 bases spanning the gap. This CDR3 reads CAWTPVLNYGYTF. CDR3 DNA: TGTGCCTGGACCCCGGTCCTTAACTATGGCTACACCTTC.

This clonotype was observed a single time. The V and J genes are TRBV12-3 or TRBV12-4 and TRBJ1-5; unclear D gene. The CDR3 length is 16 residues. The V gene lost 1 base and the J gene lost 2 bases, with 12 bases spanning the gap. The CDR3 protein is CASSLVAFGGNQPQHF. The CDR3 coding sequence is TGTGCCAGCAGTTTAGTTGCGTTCGGAGGCAATCAGCCCCAGCATTTT.

This clonotype was picked up many times. The V gene is TRBV27, the J gene TRBJ2-7; D ambiguous. This CDR3 spans 16 amino acids. Per the germline V gene, CDR1 is MNHEY and CDR2 is SMNVEV (reference sequence). Trimming removed 8 bases at V and 7 bases at J, with 27 bases between. CDR3 sequence: CASPSMGLNTLGEQYF. Here the CDR3 DNA reads TGTGCCAGCCCCTCGATGGGCCTTAATACCTTGGGTGAGCAGTACTTC.

The genes are TRBV6-5 and TRBJ2-7, with D unresolved. The CDR3 is made up of 13 amino acids. V lost 2 bases to trimming and J lost 2 bases, with 7 bases between them. Germline V gene sequence: CDR1 MNHEY, CDR2 SVGAGI. As DNA, the CDR3 is TGTGCCAGCAGTTACGGCTATCCCTACGAGCAGTACTTC. This gives the protein CASSYGYPYEQYF.

This clonotype was counted ten times or more. The CDR3 DNA reads as TGTGCCTGGAGTGTCTACAGGGGCGGCTATGGCTACACCTTC. It specifies CAWSVYRGGYGYTF. The V call is TRBV30, the J call TRBJ1-2, with 7 bases matching TRBD1. The CDR3 spans 14 residues. J lost 4 bases, V lost 0 bases, and 5 bases had no gene match. Germline CDR1 GTSNPN, CDR2 SVGIG (reference sequence).

This clonotype was counted ten times or more. The chain uses TRBV12-5 and TRBJ1-5; 7 positions match TRBD1. The CDR3 is 15 amino acids. With 3 bases clipped from V and 4 bases from J, the junction kept 6 bases outside the gene matches. CDR1 and CDR2 from the germline V gene are LGHNT and FRNRAP. In nucleotides, the CDR3 is TGTGCTAGTGGTTTCGGTCAGGGGGGGAATCAGCCCCAGCATTTT. This sequence encodes CASGFGQGGNQPQHF.

This clonotype was seen at least ten times. The gene calls are TRBV20-1 and TRBJ1-1; D might be TRBD1 (6 bases). The CDR3 sequence is 14 residues long. Trimming stripped 4 bases from V and 5 bases from J, with 17 bases between. The germline gives CDR1 DFQATT, CDR2 SNEGSKA (reference sequence). The CDR3 spells CSATTRQGQTEAFF. The CDR3 DNA reads TGCAGTGCTACGACCCGGCAGGGACAAACTGAAGCTTTCTTT.

This clonotype was recorded at least ten times. V usage is TRBV7-8 and J usage is TRBJ1-2, with D hard to call. CDR1 SGHVS and CDR2 FQNEAQ come from the germline V gene. Between the trimmed V and J ends, which lost 1 base and 8 bases, there was a span of 8 bases. The CDR3 runs to 12 residues. CDR3 DNA sequence: TGTGCCAGCAGCTTAGTCAGAGGAGGCTACACCTTC. This gives the protein CASSLVRGGYTF.

This sequence joins TRBV28 and TRBJ2-7; the D gene is possibly TRBD1 (6 bases). V was clipped by 7 bases and J by 7 bases, with 17 bases between them. CDR1 and CDR2 from the germline V gene are MDHEN and SYDVKM. The CDR3 is 13 amino acids. CDR3 in amino acids: CASIRQVTGEQYF. The CDR3 coding sequence is TGTGCCAGCATTCGACAGGTTACGGGGGAGCAGTACTTC.

This clonotype showed up many times. The V and J genes are TRBV7-2 and TRBJ2-5, with D uncertain. The V end was cut by 3 bases, the J end by 1 base, with 6 bases between. CDR1 and CDR2 (germline): SGHTA, FQGNSA. CDR3 length: 13 amino acids. This chain's CDR3 is CASSLRIQETQYF. The DNA for the CDR3 is TGTGCCAGCAGCTTGCGAATCCAAGAGACCCAGTACTTC. Full variable domain (missing parts from reference TRBV7-2 and TRBJ2-5): GAGVSQSPSNKVTEKGKDVELRCDPISGHTALYWYRQSLGQGLEFLIYFQGNSAPDKSGLPSDRFSAERTGGSVSTLTIQRTQQEDSAVYLCASSLRIQETQYFGPGTRLLVL.

This clonotype was recorded many times. The CDR3 here is CASEVTGGAGNTIYF. In nucleotides, the CDR3 is TGTGCCAGCGAAGTTACAGGGGGCGCTGGAAACACCATATATTTT. This chain connects TRBV2 to TRBJ1-3; 9 bases agree with TRBD1. This CDR3 has 15 amino acids. Looked up from germline, CDR1 is SNHLY and CDR2 is FYNNEI. The V segment lost 8 bases and the J segment 2 bases; nucleotides outside the gene matches: 7.

This clonotype occurred a few times. The CDR3 bases are TGTGCCAGCAGTCGGCCGGGACTAGCGGAGAACACCGGGGAGCTGTTTTTT. This encodes CASSRPGLAENTGELFF. This chain connects TRBV12-3 or TRBV12-4 to TRBJ2-2; 11 nucleotides align to TRBD2. The CDR3 covers 17 residues. V gave up 5 bases and J gave up 1 base; unmatched junction bases: 6.

At least ten counts were recorded for this clonotype. J is TRBJ2-6 and V is TRBV11-3, with D possibly matching TRBD1 (7 bases). The CDR3 is made up of 20 amino acids. Germline CDR1 is SGHNT and CDR2 is YENEEA. Deletions cut 1 base from V and 1 base from J, with 20 bases between. CDR3 in amino acids: CASSLGGVQGWVSGANVLTF. For the CDR3, the DNA is TGTGCCAGCAGCTTAGGGGGGGTACAGGGGTGGGTATCTGGGGCCAACGTCCTGACTTTC.